Shown below are 9 T cell receptor beta chains from a single sample sequenced in a study of blood T cells in healthy people across ages (dated by TCRdb to between 2015 and 2016). The library was obtained by 5' RACE. The run used an Illumina HiSeq 2500. A second roughly 6 to 11 cycle PCR used a sample-barcoded 5' primer and a J-beta primer mix. TCRdb trimmed the raw reads at Q25, called clones with MiXCR and kept productive beta chains. Every entry covers one CDR3 protein and lists the most common genes and DNA from its rows. This sample holds 1.5 million to 2 million distinct CDR3 sequences; under 30% were observed only once. The ten largest clonotypes hold 7.7% of the sample. The sequenced sample was blood. These receptors originate from a woman aged 25 to 39 in good health.

The genes are TRBV12-3 or TRBV12-4 and TRBJ1-2; 11 positions match TRBD1. The V gene end was trimmed by 5 bases and the J gene end by 5 bases; junction bases not matched to a gene: 10. CDR3 size: 16 residues. The CDR3 reads CASSHNSGQGAYGYTF. The DNA for the CDR3 is TGTGCCAGCAGTCATAATAGTGGACAGGGGGCATATGGCTACACCTTC.

The V call is TRBV12-3 or TRBV12-4, the J call TRBJ2-3, with no clear D. The length of the CDR3 is 14 residues. V lost 2 bases, J lost 5 bases, and 11 bases lay in between. The CDR3 region has the DNA TGTGCCAGCAGTTTACAAACCCGACAAGATACGCAGTATTTT. This translates into CASSLQTRQDTQYF.

The rearrangement links TRBV30 to TRBJ1-1; no firm D call. This CDR3 contains 15 residues. Trimming cost V 4 bases and J 1 base, with 16 bases left between them. Germline V lookup: CDR1 GTSNPN, CDR2 SVGIG (reference sequence). CDR3 in DNA: TGTGCCTGGACTTTTAATATATCCCCGAACACTGAAGCTTTCTTT. This codes for CAWTFNISPNTEAFF.

This clonotype was detected ten times or more. The chain combines TRBV28 with TRBJ2-6; D remains ambiguous. V was cut by 6 bases and J by 0 bases, with 6 bases left in between. Germline V gene lookup returns CDR1 MDHEN and CDR2 SYDVKM. CDR3 length: 14 amino acids. The CDR3 here is CASSETSGANVLTF. The DNA for the CDR3 is TGTGCCAGCAGCGAGACCTCTGGGGCCAACGTCCTGACTTTC.

The chain couples TRBV27 to TRBJ1-1; 7 nucleotides agree with TRBD1. V was pared by 3 bases and J by 0 bases, with 13 bases of the junction left unmatched. CDR3 length: 18 residues. Germline V gives CDR1 MNHEY, CDR2 SMNVEV (reference sequence). CDR3 sequence: CASSFSDRQRDMNTEAFF. Written as DNA, the CDR3 is TGTGCCAGCAGTTTTTCGGACAGGCAGAGGGACATGAACACTGAAGCTTTCTTT.

This clonotype was counted ten times or more. V gene TRBV29-1 combines with J gene TRBJ1-4; the D gene is possibly TRBD1 (6 bases). V shed 3 bases and J shed 10 bases, with 15 bases lying between them. The CDR3 consists of 13 residues. Germline V gene lookup returns CDR1 SQVTM and CDR2 ANQGSEA. Here the CDR3 DNA reads TGCAGCGTTGACGATGGCGGGGGCGGAAAACTGTTTTTT. The encoded protein is CSVDDGGGGKLFF. Based on the CDR3 plus reference TRBV29-1 and TRBJ1-4, the full variable domain is SAVISQKPSRDICQRGTSLTIQCQVDSQVTMMFWYRQQPGQSLTLIATANQGSEATYESGFVIDKFPISRPNLTFSTLTVSNMSPEDSSIYLCSVDDGGGGKLFFGSGTQLSVL.

This clonotype was observed at least ten times. This chain uses TRBV27 with TRBJ2-7; 8 bases match TRBD2. Per germline, CDR1 MNHEY and CDR2 SMNVEV (reference sequence). This CDR3 region has 14 residues. Germline trimming cut 6 bases from V and 3 bases from J; bases unmatched to any gene: 7. CDR3 nucleotides: TGTGCCAGCAGGCGGGGTAGCGGGGTCTACGAGCAGTACTTC. This sequence encodes CASRRGSGVYEQYF.

DNA for the CDR3: TGTGCCAGCAGCCCTTTCCCCCTACTAGCGAACCACGAATTAACGACAGAAGATACGCAGTATTTT. The encoded protein is CASSPFPLLANHELTTEDTQYF. The genes are TRBV12-3 or TRBV12-4 and TRBJ2-3; the match to TRBD2 covers 7 bases. V lost 6 bases, J lost 5 bases, and 32 bases stayed unmatched. The CDR3 covers 22 residues.

This clonotype has more than one count but fewer than ten. The V call is TRBV7-2, the J call TRBJ2-5; D unresolved. The CDR3 covers 14 residues. V was trimmed by 2 bases and J by 4 bases, leaving 11 bases between them. Germline V CDR1 and CDR2: SGHTA, FQGNSA. Written as DNA, the CDR3 is TGTGCCAGCAGCTTAACCTTCGATGGAGAGACCCAGTACTTC. Its protein product is CASSLTFDGETQYF.